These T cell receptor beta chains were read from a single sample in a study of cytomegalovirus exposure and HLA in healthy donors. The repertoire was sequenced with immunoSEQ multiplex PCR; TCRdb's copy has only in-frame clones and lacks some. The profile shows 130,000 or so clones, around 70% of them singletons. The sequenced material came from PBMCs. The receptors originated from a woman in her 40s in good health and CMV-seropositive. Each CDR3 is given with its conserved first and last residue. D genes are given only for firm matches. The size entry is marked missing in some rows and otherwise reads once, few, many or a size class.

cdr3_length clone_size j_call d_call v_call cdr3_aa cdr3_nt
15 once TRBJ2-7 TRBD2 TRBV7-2 CASSFTLAGATEQYF TGTGCCAGCAGCTTCACGTTAGCGGGAGCCACCGAGCAGTACTTC
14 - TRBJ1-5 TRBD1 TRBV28 CASSLTGGGQPQHF TGTGCCAGCAGCCTTACAGGGGGCGGTCAGCCCCAGCATTTT
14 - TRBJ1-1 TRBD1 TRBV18 CASSRTGGDTEAFF TGTGCCAGCTCACGGACAGGGGGAGACACTGAAGCTTTCTTT
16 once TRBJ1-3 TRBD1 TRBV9 CASSVQTGNPGNTIYF TGTGCCAGCAGCGTACAGACAGGGAACCCTGGAAACACCATATATTTT
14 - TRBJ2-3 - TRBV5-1 CASSRGQVTDTQYF TGCGCCAGCAGCAGGGGACAAGTCACAGATACGCAGTATTTT
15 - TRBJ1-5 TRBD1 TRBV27 CASGRTGGGNQPQHF TGTGCCAGCGGGCGGACAGGGGGCGGCAATCAGCCCCAGCATTTT
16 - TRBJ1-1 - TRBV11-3 CASSLDGKGGGTEAFF TGTGCCAGCAGCTTAGACGGGAAAGGTGGTGGCACTGAAGCTTTCTTT
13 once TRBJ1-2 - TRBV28 CASSLWSGYGYTF TGTGCCAGCAGTTTGTGGTCGGGCTATGGCTACACCTTC
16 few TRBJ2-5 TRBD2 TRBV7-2 CASSLAGTSGRETQYF TGTGCCAGCAGCTTAGCCGGGACTAGCGGGAGGGAGACCCAGTACTTC
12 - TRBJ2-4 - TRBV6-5 CASSYQKNIQYF TGTGCCAGCAGTTACCAGAAAAACATTCAGTACTTC
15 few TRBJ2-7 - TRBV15 CATSLGVSGAYEQYF TGTGCCACCAGCTTAGGGGTTAGCGGAGCCTACGAGCAGTACTTC
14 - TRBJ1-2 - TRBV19 CASSINRDTYGYTF TGTGCCAGTAGTATAAACCGGGACACCTATGGCTACACCTTC
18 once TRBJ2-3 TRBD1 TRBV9 CASSAREGGTGGTDTQYF TGTGCCAGCAGCGCCAGAGAGGGGGGGACAGGGGGCACAGATACGCAGTATTTT
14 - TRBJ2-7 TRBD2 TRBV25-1 CASSVREGTYEQYF TGTGCCAGCAGTGTGCGGGAGGGAACCTACGAGCAGTACTTC
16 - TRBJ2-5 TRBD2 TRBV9 CASSPAGRGGRETQYF TGTGCCAGCAGCCCTGCAGGGCGGGGGGGGAGAGAGACCCAGTACTTC
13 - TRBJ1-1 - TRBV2 CASKSGVGTEAFF TGTGCCAGCAAATCAGGGGTTGGCACTGAAGCTTTCTTT
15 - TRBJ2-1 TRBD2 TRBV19 CASRPGTSDYNEQFF TGTGCCAGTAGACCCGGGACTAGCGACTACAATGAGCAGTTCTTC
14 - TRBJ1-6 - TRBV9 CASSGSGGNSPLHF TGTGCCAGCAGCGGATCGGGGGGGAATTCACCCCTCCACTTT
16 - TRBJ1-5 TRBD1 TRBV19 CASSTDRGVSIQPQHF TGTGCCAGTAGCACGGACAGGGGCGTTTCGATTCAGCCCCAGCATTTT
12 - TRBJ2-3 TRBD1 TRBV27 CASRQGMDTQYF TGTGCCAGCCGACAGGGCATGGATACGCAGTATTTT
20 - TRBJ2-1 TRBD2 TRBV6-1 CASREITSGTLYFGYNEQFF TGTGCCAGCCGTGAAATAACTAGCGGGACACTATATTTCGGCTACAATGAGCAGTTCTTC
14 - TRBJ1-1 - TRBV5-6 CASTTPGTHTEAFF TGTGCCAGCACCACCCCCGGGACACACACTGAAGCTTTCTTT
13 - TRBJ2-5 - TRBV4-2 CASSQDRDETQYF TGTGCCAGCAGCCAAGATCGCGATGAGACCCAGTACTTC
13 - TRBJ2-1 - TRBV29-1 CSQTADSYNEQFF TGCAGCCAGACGGCGGATAGCTACAATGAGCAGTTCTTC
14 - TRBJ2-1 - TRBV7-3 CASSLSFSNYEQFF TGTGCCAGCAGCTTAAGCTTTTCTAATTATGAGCAGTTCTTC
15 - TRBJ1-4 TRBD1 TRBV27 CASSFLTTGVRKLFF TGTGCCAGCAGTTTCCTGACGACAGGGGTACGAAAACTGTTTTTT
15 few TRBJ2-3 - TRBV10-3 CATEPGRRGTDTQYF TGTGCCACCGAACCCGGCCGGAGAGGGACAGATACGCAGTATTTT
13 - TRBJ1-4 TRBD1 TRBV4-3 CASSQDRAADRKF TGCGCCAGCAGCCAAGATCGGGCGGCGGACAGGAAATTT
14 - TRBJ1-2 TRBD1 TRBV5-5 CASSRQTGTYGYTF TGTGCCAGCAGCCGCCAGACAGGGACCTATGGCTACACCTTC
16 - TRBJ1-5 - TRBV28 CASATYFGRSNQPQHF TGTGCCAGCGCAACTTATTTCGGCAGGAGCAATCAGCCCCAGCATTTT
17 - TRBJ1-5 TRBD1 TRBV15 CATSRDQLGQGARPQHF TGTGCCACCAGCAGAGATCAGCTAGGGCAGGGGGCCCGGCCCCAGCATTTT
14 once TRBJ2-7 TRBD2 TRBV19 CASSMAGDLYEQYF TGTGCCAGTAGTATGGCGGGGGACCTCTACGAGCAGTACTTC
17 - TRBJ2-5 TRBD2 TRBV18 CASSPVGVAGVRETQYF TGTGCCAGCTCACCAGTCGGGGTAGCGGGAGTCAGAGAGACCCAGTACTTC
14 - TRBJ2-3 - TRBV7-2 CASSVSSGTDTQYF TGTGCCAGCAGTGTATCTAGCGGCACAGATACGCAGTATTTT
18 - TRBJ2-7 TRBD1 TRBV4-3 CASSQATSGTGYSYEQYF TGCGCCAGCAGCCAAGCCACGTCTGGGACAGGGTACTCCTACGAGCAGTACTTC
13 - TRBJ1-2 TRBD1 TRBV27 CASSSYRGLGYTF TGTGCCAGCAGTTCTTACAGGGGACTCGGCTACACCTTC
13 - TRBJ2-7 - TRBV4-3 CASSQALGGEQYF TGCGCCAGCAGCCAAGCCCTGGGGGGTGAGCAGTACTTC
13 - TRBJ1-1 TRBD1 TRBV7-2 CASSARGGSEAFF TGTGCCAGCAGCGCGCGAGGGGGCTCTGAAGCTTTCTTT
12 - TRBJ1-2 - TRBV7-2 CASAVIPDGYTF TGTGCCAGCGCCGTTATACCGGATGGCTACACCTTC
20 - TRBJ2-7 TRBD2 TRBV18 CASSPRLVAGSIKAGREQYF TGTGCCAGCTCACCCCGTTTGGTAGCGGGATCAATAAAGGCCGGTCGGGAGCAGTACTTC
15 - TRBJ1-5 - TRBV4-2 CASSQEMGRDQPQHF TGTGCCAGCAGCCAAGAAATGGGGAGGGATCAGCCCCAGCATTTT
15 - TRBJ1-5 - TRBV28 CASSPTVRGNQPQHF TGTGCCAGCAGTCCGACAGTCAGGGGAAATCAGCCCCAGCATTTT
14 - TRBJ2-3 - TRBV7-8 CASSPQEVTDTQYF TGTGCCAGCAGCCCTCAGGAGGTAACAGATACGCAGTATTTT
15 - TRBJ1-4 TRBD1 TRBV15 CATSRGQQGDEKLFF TGTGCCACCAGCAGAGGTCAACAGGGGGATGAAAAACTGTTTTTT
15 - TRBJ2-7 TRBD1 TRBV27 CASSRIRTGFYEQYF TGTGCCAGCAGTCGGATAAGGACAGGGTTCTACGAGCAGTACTTC